This T cell receptor beta chain was identified in a study of shared clonotypes between healthy human individuals. The germline V gene encodes CDR1 SGDLS and CDR2 YYNGEE. V lost 2 bases and J lost 4, with 16 bases in between. This CDR3 is built from 16 residues. Study results and caveats: Non-shared clonotypes had lower generation probabilities than those shared by all four donors. Among the subsets, naive ones generally showed larger estimated richness than memory ones.

About this clone itself: Its specificity is not known.

Naive CD8 isolation took CD45RO-negative cells positively selected for CCR7 and excluded terminally differentiated effector memory CD45RA+ cells. Once extracted for a subset, genomic DNA was divided evenly among several immunoSEQ plates. Some clones are missing from TCRdb's copy, which holds only in-frame ones; the method was immunoSEQ multiplex PCR. The data contain about 800,000 clones, 90% to 98% of them singletons. This clonotype originated in a man aged 25-45 years in good health. Sequenced sample: naive CD8+ T cells sorted from blood. The chain links TRBV9 to TRBJ2-1; D may be TRBD2 (6 bases). The CDR3 DNA follows: TGTGCCAGCAGCGTCTATGGAGCGGGTGGATACAATGAGCAGTTCTTC. It codes for CASSVYGAGGYNEQFF.